This TCR beta chain comes out of a study of blood T cell repertoires in COVID-19. Study at large: The study drew acute and convalescent COVID-19 samples from the United States, Italy and Spain.

In the original processing: Counts of nucleated cells, estimated from reference gene primer amplification, were obtained. This table comes from immunoSEQ multiplex PCR, and its TCRdb copy is limited to in-frame clones, with some not included. V and J calls and clone size are as listed in that table; D and trimming were resolved from the DNA. The sample has roughly 260,000 clones; 86% are singletons. V lost 3 bases and J 6 bases, leaving 15 bases between the germline ends. CDR3 length: 15 amino acids. The germline CDR1 and CDR2 sequences are LNHDA and SQIVND (reference sequence). The clonotype comes from a man aged 35-49 years who had recovered from COVID-19. This chain connects TRBV19 to TRBJ1-5; D is perhaps TRBD1 (5 bases). The sequenced sample was peripheral blood. The CDR3 sequence is CASSIESGFSQPQHF. The DNA of the CDR3 is TGTGCCAGTAGTATCGAGTCAGGGTTTTCTCAGCCCCAGCATTTT.